Below, 10 T cell receptor beta chains from the same sample are listed, as sequenced in a study of cytomegalovirus exposure and HLA in healthy donors. Sequenced by immunoSEQ multiplex PCR; TCRdb stores in-frame clones only, minus some. The sample holds almost 75,000 clones, around four fifths seen once. Sequenced: PBMCs. The receptors come from a man aged 30 to 39 in good health and CMV-seronegative.

This clone occurred once. The chain carries TRBV2 and TRBJ1-1, with a tentative D call TRBD1 (5 bases). The CDR3 runs to 13 residues. Trimming took off 2 bases at V and 2 bases at J, with 6 bases between the two ends. In germline, CDR1 is SNHLY, CDR2 FYNNEI. CDR3 sequence reads: CASSEQGNTEAFF. CDR3 sequence (DNA): TGTGCCAGCAGTGAACAGGGAAACACTGAAGCTTTCTTT.

The J gene is TRBJ2-7, the V gene TRBV28; possibly TRBD2 for D (5 bases). The CDR3 length is 15 residues. Per germline, CDR1 MDHEN and CDR2 SYDVKM. The V end was cut by 5 bases, the J end by 1 base, with 15 bases between. The CDR3 reads CASSGTGYSSYEQYF. The CDR3 DNA reads as TGTGCCAGCAGTGGTACGGGGTATTCATCCTACGAGCAGTACTTC. Using reference TRBV28 and TRBJ2-7 for the parts outside the CDR3, the full variable domain is DVKVTQSSRYLVKRTGEKVFLECVQDMDHENMFWYRQDPGLGLRLIYFSYDVKMKEKGDIPEGYSVSREKKERFSLILESASTNQTSMYLCASSGTGYSSYEQYFGPGTRLTVT.

This chain uses TRBV11-2 with TRBJ2-7, with D maybe TRBD2 (5 bases). This CDR3 region has 14 residues. Germline values: CDR1 SGHAT, CDR2 FQNNGV. Trimming took 4 bases from V and 0 from J, leaving 10 bases between them. CDR3 coding DNA: TGTGCCAGCAGCTCAGCGGACGGCTCCTACGAGCAGTACTTC. Translating it yields CASSSADGSYEQYF.

The rearrangement joins TRBV28 to TRBJ1-6, with D perhaps TRBD1 (5 bases). This CDR3 is 16 amino acids long. Trimming removed 3 bases at V and 8 bases at J, with 17 bases between. The germline gives CDR1 MDHEN, CDR2 SYDVKM. The CDR3 sequence is CASSLVGGRSDSPLHF. CDR3 nucleotides: TGTGCCAGCAGTTTGGTCGGGGGGAGATCCGATTCACCCCTCCACTTT.

V is TRBV5-1 and J is TRBJ2-1, with 9 positions matching TRBD2. After removal of 2 bases from V and 2 bases from J, the junction contained 2 bases not matched to a gene. The CDR3 totals 15 residues. CDR1 SGHRS and CDR2 YFSETQ come from the germline V gene. The CDR3 bases are TGCGCCAGCAGCTTTAGCGGGAGTGCCTACAATGAGCAGTTCTTC. This sequence encodes CASSFSGSAYNEQFF.

The chain couples TRBV5-1 to TRBJ1-2; 10 bases are shared with TRBD1. The ends lost 4 bases at V and 4 bases at J; junction bases unmatched: 7. Looked up from germline, CDR1 is SGHRS and CDR2 is YFSETQ. This CDR3 contains 15 residues. The CDR3 region has the DNA TGCGCCAGCAGCCACGGGACAGGGGCCTCCTATGGCTACACCTTC. Translation gives CASSHGTGASYGYTF.

This clone was recorded once. The DNA for the CDR3 is TGCAGCGTCACAACAGGGTTTTACTACAATGAGCAGTTCTTC. It translates to CSVTTGFYYNEQFF. The chain recombines TRBV29-1 with TRBJ2-1; possibly TRBD1 for D (6 bases). Germline CDR1 is SQVTM and CDR2 is ANQGSEA. The V and J ends lost 6 bases and 3 bases respectively, with 15 bases between them. CDR3 length: 14 amino acids.

This rearrangement joins TRBV28 to TRBJ1-4, with 7 bases matching TRBD1. The trim removed 7 bases at V and 5 bases at J, leaving 10 bases unmatched. Germline V gene lookup returns CDR1 MDHEN and CDR2 SYDVKM. This CDR3 contains 15 residues. The CDR3 loop reads CASNFGTAENEKLFF. The CDR3, as DNA: TGTGCCAGCAACTTCGGGACAGCCGAGAATGAAAAACTGTTTTTT.

This chain connects TRBV2 to TRBJ1-1; TRBD1 aligns across 9 bases. After removal of 4 bases from V and 6 bases from J, the junction contained 12 bases not matched to a gene. Looked up from germline, CDR1 is SNHLY and CDR2 is FYNNEI. The CDR3 is made up of 16 amino acids. The CDR3 loop is CASSVQGAGTGAEAFF. In DNA form, the CDR3 reads TGTGCCAGCAGTGTACAGGGGGCCGGGACGGGTGCTGAAGCTTTCTTT. The variable domain in full, completed from reference TRBV2 and TRBJ1-1, reads EPEVTQTPSHQVTQMGQEVILRCVPISNHLYFYWYRQILGQKVEFLVSFYNNEISEKSEIFDDQFSVERPDGSNFTLKIRSTKLEDSAMYFCASSVQGAGTGAEAFFGQGTRLTVV.

Only one count was recorded for this clone. The chain carries TRBV5-5 and TRBJ2-3, with TRBD2 matching 8 bases. Germline V lookup: CDR1 SGHKS, CDR2 YYEKEE (reference sequence). The CDR3 has 15 residues. The V gene end was trimmed by 1 base and the J gene end by 3 bases; junction bases not matched to a gene: 4. The CDR3 bases are TGTGCCAGCAGCTTGAGAACGGGGGGGACAGATACGCAGTATTTT. Translation: CASSLRTGGTDTQYF.